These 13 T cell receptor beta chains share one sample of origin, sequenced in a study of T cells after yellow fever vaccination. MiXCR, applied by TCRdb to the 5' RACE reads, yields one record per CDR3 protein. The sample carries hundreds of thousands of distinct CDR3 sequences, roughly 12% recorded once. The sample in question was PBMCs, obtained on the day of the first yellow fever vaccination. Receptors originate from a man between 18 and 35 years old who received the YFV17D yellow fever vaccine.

CDR3 loop: CSASPFSGEQFF. The CDR3 DNA reads as TGCAGTGCTAGCCCCTTTAGTGGTGAGCAGTTCTTC. V is TRBV20-1 and J is TRBJ2-1; D ambiguous. The germline V gene encodes CDR1 DFQATT and CDR2 SNEGSKA (reference sequence). The CDR3 spans 12 residues. With 3 bases removed from V and 9 bases from J, the gap between germline ends came to 12 bases.

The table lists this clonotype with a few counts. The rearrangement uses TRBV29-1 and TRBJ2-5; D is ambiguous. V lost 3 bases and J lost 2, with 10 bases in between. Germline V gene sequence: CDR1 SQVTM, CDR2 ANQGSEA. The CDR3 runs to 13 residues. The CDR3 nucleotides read TGCAGCGTTGAGCCGTGGGGACAAGAGACCCAGTACTTC. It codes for CSVEPWGQETQYF.

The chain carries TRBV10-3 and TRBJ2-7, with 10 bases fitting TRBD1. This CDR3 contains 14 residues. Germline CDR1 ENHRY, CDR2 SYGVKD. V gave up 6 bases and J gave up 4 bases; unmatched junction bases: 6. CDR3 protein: CAISAQGQGYEQYV. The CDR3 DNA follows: TGTGCCATCAGCGCCCAGGGACAGGGGTACGAGCAGTACGTC.

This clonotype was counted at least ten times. The CDR3 is CASSLAVLSYNEQFF. The CDR3 DNA is TGCGCCAGCTCCTTAGCGGTCCTCTCCTACAATGAGCAGTTCTTC. This rearrangement joins TRBV5-1 to TRBJ2-1; perhaps TRBD2 as D (6 bases). The germline V gene encodes CDR1 SGHRS and CDR2 YFSETQ. This CDR3 region has 15 residues. Trimming removed 7 bases from V and 0 bases from J, with 14 bases in between.

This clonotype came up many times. The CDR3 coding sequence is TGCAGCCTCCGGGAGACCCAGTACTTC. It is translated as CSLRETQYF. This chain uses TRBV20-1 with TRBJ2-5, with unresolved D. The CDR3 has 9 amino acids. In germline, CDR1 is DFQATT, CDR2 SNEGSKA (reference sequence).

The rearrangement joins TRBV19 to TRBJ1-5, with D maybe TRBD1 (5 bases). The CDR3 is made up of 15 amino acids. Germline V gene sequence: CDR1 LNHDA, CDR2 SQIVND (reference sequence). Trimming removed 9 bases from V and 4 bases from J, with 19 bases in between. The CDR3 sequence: CASTTTTGPNQPQHF. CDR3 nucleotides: TGTGCCAGCACAACGACAACGGGACCGAATCAGCCCCAGCATTTT.

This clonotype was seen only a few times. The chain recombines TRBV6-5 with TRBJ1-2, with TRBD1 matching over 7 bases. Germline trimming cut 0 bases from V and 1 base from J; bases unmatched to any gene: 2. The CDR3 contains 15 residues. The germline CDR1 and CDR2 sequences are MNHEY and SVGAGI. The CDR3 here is CASSYSNRGNYGYTF. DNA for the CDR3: TGTGCCAGCAGTTACTCGAACAGGGGTAACTATGGCTACACCTTC.

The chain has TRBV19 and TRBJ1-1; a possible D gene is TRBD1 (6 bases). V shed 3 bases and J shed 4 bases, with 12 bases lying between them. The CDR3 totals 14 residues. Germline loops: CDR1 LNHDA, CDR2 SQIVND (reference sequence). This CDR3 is CASSMTGGLTEAFF. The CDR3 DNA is TGTGCCAGTAGTATGACGGGGGGCCTCACTGAAGCTTTCTTT.

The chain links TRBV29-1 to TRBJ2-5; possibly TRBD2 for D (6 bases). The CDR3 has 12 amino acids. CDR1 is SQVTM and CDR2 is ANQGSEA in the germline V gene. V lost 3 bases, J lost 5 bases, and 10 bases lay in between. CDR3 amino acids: CSVDGDWETQYF. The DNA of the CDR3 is TGCAGCGTTGATGGGGACTGGGAGACCCAGTACTTC.

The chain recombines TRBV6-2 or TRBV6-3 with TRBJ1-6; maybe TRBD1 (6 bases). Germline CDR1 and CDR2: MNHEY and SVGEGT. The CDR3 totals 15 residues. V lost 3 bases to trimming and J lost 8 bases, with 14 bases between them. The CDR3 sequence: CASSYTGMTHSPLHF. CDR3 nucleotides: TGTGCCAGCAGTTATACAGGGATGACTCATTCACCCCTCCACTTT.

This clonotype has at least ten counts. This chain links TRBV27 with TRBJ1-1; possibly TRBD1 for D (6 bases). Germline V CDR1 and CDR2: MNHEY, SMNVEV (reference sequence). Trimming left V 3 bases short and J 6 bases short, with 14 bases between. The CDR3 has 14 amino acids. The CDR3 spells CASSLTGGLAEAFF. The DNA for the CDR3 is TGTGCCAGCAGTTTGACAGGTGGACTCGCTGAAGCTTTCTTT.

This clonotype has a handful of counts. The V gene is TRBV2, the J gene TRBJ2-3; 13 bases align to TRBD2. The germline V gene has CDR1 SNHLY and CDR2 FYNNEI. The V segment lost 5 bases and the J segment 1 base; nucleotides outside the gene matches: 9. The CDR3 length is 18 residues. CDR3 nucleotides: TGTGCCAGCAGTTTTTTACTAGCGGGGGGGGAAGGCACAGATACGCAGTATTTT. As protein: CASSFLLAGGEGTDTQYF. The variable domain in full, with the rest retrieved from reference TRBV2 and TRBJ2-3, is EPEVTQTPSHQVTQMGQEVILRCVPISNHLYFYWYRQILGQKVEFLVSFYNNEISEKSEIFDDQFSVERPDGSNFTLKIRSTKLEDSAMYFCASSFLLAGGEGTDTQYFGPGTRLTVL.

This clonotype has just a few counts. CDR3 in DNA: TGTGCCAGCAGCTCGTGGTCCTCTGGAAACACCATATATTTT. Translated: CASSSWSSGNTIYF. The chain joins TRBV7-2 to TRBJ1-3; D unclear. CDR3 length: 14 amino acids. V lost 4 bases and J lost 0, with 7 bases in between. CDR1 SGHTA and CDR2 FQGNSA come from the germline V gene.